The clone carrying this TCR beta chain was counted once. Different DNA sequences within this sample yield the same CDR3. The data derive from a study of shared clonotypes between healthy human individuals. Deletions cut 7 bases from V and 4 bases from J, with 4 bases between. This CDR3 has 11 amino acids. Germline V gives CDR1 SNHLY, CDR2 FYNNEI. Assay: immunoSEQ multiplex PCR; the TCRdb copy retains only in-frame clones and omits some. The data hold about 2.4 million clones, with more than 90% observed a single time. The sample taken for sequencing was naive CD4+ T cells sorted from blood. Specified subset: CD45RA+ positively selected. The receptor's source is a young man in good health. The chain has TRBV2 and TRBJ2-2; D unclear. CDR3 region: CASKSTGELFF. CDR3 in DNA: TGTGCCAGCAAGAGCACCGGGGAGCTGTTTTTT. Full variable domain (rest looked up from reference TRBV2 and TRBJ2-2): EPEVTQTPSHQVTQMGQEVILRCVPISNHLYFYWYRQILGQKVEFLVSFYNNEISEKSEIFDDQFSVERPDGSNFTLKIRSTKLEDSAMYFCASKSTGELFFGEGSRLTVL.